A single sample gave rise to the 13 T cell receptor beta chains below, sequenced in a study of OX40 agonist ivuxolimab in advanced cancers. TCRdb's copy holds only in-frame clones and misses some; the assay was immunoSEQ multiplex PCR. Of around 37,000 clones detected, around four fifths appear once; the ten largest clones hold 21%. The source was CD4+ or CD8+ T cells sorted from blood, collected in a trial of the OX40 agonist ivuxolimab. The receptors come from an adult with an advanced solid tumor such as melanoma, head and neck, liver or kidney cancer.

The chain has TRBV6-1 and TRBJ2-7; D might be TRBD1 (6 bases). Per the germline V gene, CDR1 is MNHNS and CDR2 is SASEGT. Trimming took off 4 bases at V and 0 bases at J, with 16 bases between the two ends. This CDR3 region has 16 residues. CDR3 sequence: CASSGYRESGSYEQYF. CDR3 in DNA: TGTGCCAGCAGTGGGTACAGGGAATCGGGCTCCTACGAGCAGTACTTC.

This clone was found once. The gene calls are TRBV6-6 and TRBJ2-5, with D possibly being TRBD1 or TRBD2 (7 bases each). V gave up 3 bases and J gave up 5 bases, with 10 bases separating them. CDR1 and CDR2 from the germline V gene are MNHNY and SVGAGI (reference sequence). The CDR3 loop spans 13 amino acids. For the CDR3, the DNA is TGTGCCAGCAGTTATCAGGGGGGGGAGACCCAGTACTTC. Residues: CASSYQGGETQYF.

The genes are TRBV30 and TRBJ1-5; unclear D gene. The CDR3 has 15 residues. The germline V gene encodes CDR1 GTSNPN and CDR2 SVGIG (reference sequence). V was clipped by 0 bases and J by 0 bases, with 9 bases between them. CDR3 nucleotide sequence: TGTGCCTGGAGTGTCGGTTCGCATAGCAATCAGCCCCAGCATTTT. It codes for CAWSVGSHSNQPQHF. The whole variable domain, remainder taken from reference TRBV30 and TRBJ1-5, is SQTIHQWPATLVQPVGSPLSLECTVEGTSNPNLYWYRQAAGRGLQLLFYSVGIGQISSEVPQNLSASRPQDRQFILSSKKLLLSDSGFYLCAWSVGSHSNQPQHFGDGTRLSIL.

CDR3 protein: CASKGAAYNEQFF. The CDR3 nucleotides read TGTGCCAGCAAGGGGGCGGCTTACAATGAGCAGTTCTTC. V and J are TRBV5-5 and TRBJ2-1, with 7 bases fitting TRBD1. J lost 4 bases, V lost 6 bases, and 4 bases had no gene match. Germline-derived CDR1 and CDR2 are SGHKS and YYEKEE (reference sequence). This CDR3 region has 13 residues.

The V call is TRBV27, the J call TRBJ2-1; TRBD1 aligns across 7 bases. There are 15 residues in the CDR3. The junction had 8 bases not matched to a gene; V was cut back by 5 bases and J by 4 bases. Germline CDR1 and CDR2: MNHEY and SMNVEV (reference sequence). The CDR3 loop is CASSVWGQIYNEQFF. The CDR3 coding sequence is TGTGCCAGCAGTGTTTGGGGACAGATTTACAATGAGCAGTTCTTC.

The V and J genes are TRBV28 and TRBJ2-7; 7 bases align to TRBD1. The CDR3 has 15 amino acids. The germline CDR1 and CDR2 sequences are MDHEN and SYDVKM. The J segment lost 5 bases and the V segment lost 7 bases, leaving 14 bases of the junction unmatched. CDR3 amino acids: CASTETGIRSHEQYF. In DNA, the CDR3 is TGTGCCAGCACCGAGACAGGGATCAGGAGCCACGAGCAGTACTTC.

V and J are TRBV7-9 and TRBJ2-5, with 9 bases matching TRBD2. The CDR3 runs 15 residues. The germline V gene has CDR1 SEHNR and CDR2 FQNEAQ (reference sequence). After removal of 4 bases from V and 4 bases from J, the junction contained 7 bases not matched to a gene. As DNA, the CDR3 is TGTGCCAGCAGCTCCTATAGCGGGAGAGGAGAGACCCAGTACTTC. Translation: CASSSYSGRGETQYF.

The chain joins TRBV28 to TRBJ2-6, with D hard to call. The V end was cut by 3 bases, the J end by 0 bases, with 6 bases between. Germline V gene sequence: CDR1 MDHEN, CDR2 SYDVKM. The CDR3 sequence is 15 residues long. The CDR3 DNA reads TGTGCCAGCAGTTTGTACATCTCTGGGGCCAACGTCCTGACTTTC. Amino acids: CASSLYISGANVLTF.

The rearrangement joins TRBV4-1 to TRBJ1-5, with 9 nucleotides matching TRBD1. CDR1 is MGHRA and CDR2 is YSYEKL in the germline V gene. The CDR3 is made up of 15 amino acids. J lost 3 bases, V lost 3 bases, and 3 bases had no gene match. In DNA form, the CDR3 reads TGCGCCAGCAGCCAGGGACAGGGCCTCAATCAGCCCCAGCATTTT. Its protein product is CASSQGQGLNQPQHF.

This clone was observed once. The CDR3 spells CASSTSGYEQYF. DNA of the CDR3: TGTGCCAGCAGCACGAGCGGTTACGAGCAGTACTTC. This chain links TRBV9 with TRBJ2-7, with D maybe TRBD2 (5 bases). The CDR3 totals 12 residues. From germline, CDR1 is SGDLS and CDR2 YYNGEE. V was clipped by 4 bases and J by 4 bases, with 9 bases between them.

The chain recombines TRBV19 with TRBJ1-1; D might be TRBD1 (6 bases). V dropped 6 bases and J dropped 1 base, with 15 bases sitting between them. The CDR3 is 15 residues long. Germline V gene sequence: CDR1 LNHDA, CDR2 SQIVND (reference sequence). The CDR3 bases are TGTGCCAGTAGCATGGTGGGGGCTTCGAACACTGAAGCTTTCTTT. Protein sequence: CASSMVGASNTEAFF.

The chain is built from TRBV15 and TRBJ2-7; 8 bases are a match to TRBD1. There are 16 residues in the CDR3. With V trimmed by 4 bases and J by 2 bases, 10 bases remained unmatched. Germline V gene sequence: CDR1 LNHNV, CDR2 YYDKDF (reference sequence). The CDR3 is CATSKATRDRTYEQYF. In DNA form, the CDR3 reads TGTGCCACCAGCAAAGCAACCCGGGACAGGACCTACGAGCAGTACTTC.

The J gene is TRBJ1-4, the V gene TRBV5-1; D remains unclear. This CDR3 is 14 amino acids long. The V gene's germline CDR1 is SGHRS and CDR2 YFSETQ. V lost 4 bases and J 2 bases, leaving 9 bases between the germline ends. CDR3 loop: CASSLRMTNEKLFF. CDR3 nucleotide sequence: TGCGCCAGCAGCCTACGGATGACTAATGAAAAACTGTTTTTT.